This entry describes one T cell receptor beta chain. This record comes from a study of T cell responses to AZD1222 COVID-19 vaccine. The method was immunoSEQ multiplex PCR; TCRdb's version includes in-frame clones alone and lacks a portion of them. Among 65,000 to 80,000 clones listed, roughly 90% were seen once. The material sequenced was peripheral blood, taken on day 0 of AZD1222 vaccination. This receptor was identified in an adult in good health.

The CDR3 bases are TGCGCCAGCAGTGAGGCGAGGCCCAATGAGCAGTTCTTC. Translated: CASSEARPNEQFF. The V gene is TRBV10-2, the J gene TRBJ2-1; the D is unclear. The V gene's germline CDR1 is WSHSY and CDR2 SAAADI. Between the trimmed V and J ends, which lost 2 bases and 6 bases, there was a span of 8 bases. CDR3 size: 13 residues.